The 8 T cell receptor beta chains below were found in one sample sequenced in a study of cytomegalovirus exposure and HLA in healthy donors. Primers for the PCR totalled 60 Vbeta and 13 Jbeta. Clones were read by immunoSEQ multiplex PCR, and TCRdb kept only the in-frame ones, dropping some. The sample includes approximately 120,000 clones, 77% of them seen just once. The specimen was PBMCs. The receptors were sampled from a woman aged 40 to 55 in good health and CMV-seropositive.

The chain uses TRBV9 and TRBJ2-1; 8 nucleotides align to TRBD1. Germline-derived CDR1 and CDR2 are SGDLS and YYNGEE. The V and J ends lost 0 bases and 4 bases, in that order; junction bases with no gene match: 6. There are 16 residues in the CDR3. The CDR3, as DNA: TGTGCCAGCAGCGTAGATCCCCAGGGGGCTTACAATGAGCAGTTCTTC. It is translated as CASSVDPQGAYNEQFF. Combining the CDR3 with reference TRBV9 and TRBJ2-1 gives the whole variable domain DSGVTQTPKHLITATGQRVTLRCSPRSGDLSVYWYQQSLDQGLQFLIQYYNGEERAKGNILERFSAQQFPDLHSELNLSSLELGDSALYFCASSVDPQGAYNEQFFGPGTRLTVL.

V gene TRBV6-5 combines with J gene TRBJ1-2; 8 bases match TRBD1. In germline, CDR1 is MNHEY, CDR2 SVGAGI. CDR3 length equals 12 residues. V lost 6 bases to trimming and J lost 8 bases; unmatched junction nucleotides: 5. The CDR3 DNA reads TGTGCCAGCAGGACAGGGGTAGAAGGCTACACCTTC. Encoded protein: CASRTGVEGYTF.

The chain is built from TRBV4-1 and TRBJ2-3, with D maybe TRBD2 (5 bases). The germline CDR1 and CDR2 sequences are MGHRA and YSYEKL. Trimming pared 1 base from V and 0 bases from J, leaving 14 bases between. The CDR3 totals 17 residues. The CDR3 protein is CASSQGALAISTDTQYF. CDR3 DNA sequence: TGCGCCAGCAGCCAAGGGGCCCTAGCCATAAGCACAGATACGCAGTATTTT.

The chain combines TRBV19 with TRBJ1-5; TRBD1 matches at 7 bases. The CDR3 contains 14 residues. The V segment lost 5 bases and the J segment 5 bases; nucleotides outside the gene matches: 6. Germline CDR1 LNHDA, CDR2 SQIVND (reference sequence). Here the CDR3 reads CASSVGQPYQPQHF. The CDR3 nucleotides are TGTGCCAGTAGTGTGGGACAGCCTTATCAGCCCCAGCATTTT.

The chain combines TRBV2 with TRBJ2-1; 9 positions agree with TRBD2. The germline CDR1 and CDR2 sequences are SNHLY and FYNNEI. The CDR3 has 15 amino acids. V trimming: 5 bases; J trimming: 1 base; junction bases outside the gene matches: 3. CDR3 sequence reads: CASSPTSGSYNEQFF. The CDR3 DNA follows: TGTGCCAGCAGTCCGACTAGCGGATCCTACAATGAGCAGTTCTTC.

J is TRBJ1-1 and V is TRBV4-2, with 7 positions matching TRBD1. CDR3 size: 15 residues. CDR1 is LGHNA and CDR2 is YNFKEQ in the germline V gene. The V and J ends lost 3 bases and 4 bases, in that order; junction bases with no gene match: 8. CDR3 in DNA: TGTGCCAGCAGCCAGAACAGGGGTACAGGCACTGAAGCTTTCTTT. The encoded protein is CASSQNRGTGTEAFF.

The rearrangement uses TRBV5-1 and TRBJ2-5; D ambiguous. Germline V gene data show CDR1 as SGHRS and CDR2 as YFSETQ. V lost 0 bases and J 1 base, leaving 4 bases between the germline ends. The CDR3 has 13 residues. In DNA form, the CDR3 reads TGCGCCAGCAGCTTGGAAGCCCAAGAGACCCAGTACTTC. As protein: CASSLEAQETQYF. The full variable domain, its missing parts supplied by reference TRBV5-1 and TRBJ2-5, is KAGVTQTPRYLIKTRGQQVTLSCSPISGHRSVSWYQQTPGQGLQFLFEYFSETQRNKGNFPGRFSGRQFSNSRSEMNVSTLELGDSALYLCASSLEAQETQYFGPGTRLLVL.

The chain carries TRBV28 and TRBJ2-5; D is unresolved. Germline CDR1 reads MDHEN; CDR2 reads SYDVKM. V lost 2 bases and J lost 5, with 12 bases in between. The CDR3 runs 14 residues. As DNA, the CDR3 is TGTGCCAGCAGTTTACAGGCAGTAAAGGAGACCCAGTACTTC. Its protein product is CASSLQAVKETQYF.